This entry lists 14 T cell receptor beta chains sequenced from one sample in a study of T cells expressing NK-cell markers. For each CDR3 protein, TCRdb gives one entry from its re-call of the 5' RACE reads, without DNA. The sample includes about 390,000 distinct CDR3 sequences. Sequencing was performed on blood T cells: a sorted CD56 or NKG2C T cell subset, CD4+ or CD8+ T cells, or bulk PBMC T cells (not recorded which). These receptors originate from a woman in her forties or fifties in good health.

The chain has TRBV5-1 and TRBJ2-5. The length of the CDR3 is 12 residues. Germline V CDR1 and CDR2: SGHRS, YFSETQ. CDR3: CASSLVGRTQYF.

The chain is built from TRBV9 and TRBJ1-4; the TCRdb call, TRBD1, lacks DNA for checking. CDR3 length equals 15 residues. Germline V gene lookup returns CDR1 SGDLS and CDR2 YYNGEE. The CDR3 loop reads CASSAGGIRNEKLFF.

The chain employs TRBV10-3 and TRBJ2-5; the TRBD2 assignment by TCRdb is unverifiable without DNA. CDR3 length: 13 amino acids. The germline V gene encodes CDR1 ENHRY and CDR2 SYGVKD. CDR3 protein: CATTSGPKETQYF.

The chain uses TRBV7-8 and TRBJ2-2; absent DNA, TCRdb's TRBD2 call cannot be checked. The germline CDR1 and CDR2 sequences are SGHVS and FQNEAQ. The CDR3 totals 18 residues. CDR3 residues: CASSLVASGRASTGELFF.

The V and J genes are TRBV14 and TRBJ2-3; there is no DNA to check the TCRdb D call of TRBD1. CDR1 SGHDN and CDR2 FVKESK come from the germline V gene. This CDR3 is 13 amino acids long. The CDR3 reads CASSQGQGGTQYF.

CDR3 protein: CAWSGARGSADTQYF. This chain connects TRBV30 to TRBJ2-3; TCRdb calls TRBD2, which cannot be checked without DNA. The CDR3 totals 15 residues. The germline V gene has CDR1 GTSNPN and CDR2 SVGIG (reference sequence).

The rearrangement joins TRBV5-1 to TRBJ2-1; checking the TCRdb D call of TRBD2 is not possible without DNA. Looked up from germline, CDR1 is SGHRS and CDR2 is YFSETQ. CDR3 length equals 16 residues. The CDR3 sequence: CASSPPSAGGSNEQFF.

V is TRBV5-1 and J is TRBJ2-7; TCRdb outputs TRBD1, but without DNA this stays unchecked. Germline V gene data show CDR1 as SGHRS and CDR2 as YFSETQ. The CDR3 sequence is 14 residues long. The CDR3: CASSLLAGEGEQYF.

The chain carries TRBV15 and TRBJ2-3; checking the TCRdb D call of TRBD2 is not possible without DNA. CDR3 size: 17 residues. CDR1 and CDR2 (germline): LNHNV, YYDKDF (reference sequence). The CDR3 protein is CATSTDGTSPIVGPQYF.

The chain uses TRBV20-1 and TRBJ2-4; TCRdb picks TRBD1, but there is no DNA to check that call. Germline loops: CDR1 DFQATT, CDR2 SNEGSKA (reference sequence). The CDR3 consists of 14 residues. The CDR3: CSARDMGAVGIQYF.

The V and J genes are TRBV20-1 and TRBJ2-4; TCRdb selects TRBD2, and the lack of DNA leaves this call unchecked. The CDR3 is 14 residues long. Germline loops: CDR1 DFQATT, CDR2 SNEGSKA (reference sequence). CDR3 sequence: CSVEGGGTKNIQYF.

V gene TRBV3-1 combines with J gene TRBJ1-1. The CDR3 length is 15 residues. Germline V gives CDR1 LGHDT, CDR2 YNNKEL (reference sequence). The CDR3 loop is CASSPRDDINTEAFF. The variable domain in full, completed from reference TRBV3-1 and TRBJ1-1, reads DTAVSQTPKYLVTQMGNDKSIKCEQNLGHDTMYWYKQDSKKFLKIMFSYNNKELIINETVPNRFSPKSPDKAHLNLHINSLELGDSAVYFCASSPRDDINTEAFFGQGTRLTVV.

V gene TRBV12-3 or TRBV12-4 combines with J gene TRBJ2-1; the TCRdb call, TRBD1, lacks DNA for checking. The CDR3 has 14 amino acids. This CDR3 is CASSFGGLGNEQFF.

The chain links TRBV3-1 to TRBJ1-5; TCRdb's D gene call, TRBD1, goes unchecked for lack of DNA. Germline values: CDR1 LGHDT, CDR2 YNNKEL (reference sequence). This CDR3 is 16 amino acids long. The CDR3 region is CASSPSSTGVNQPQHF. Using reference TRBV3-1 and TRBJ1-5 for the parts outside the CDR3, the full variable domain is DTAVSQTPKYLVTQMGNDKSIKCEQNLGHDTMYWYKQDSKKFLKIMFSYNNKELIINETVPNRFSPKSPDKAHLNLHINSLELGDSAVYFCASSPSSTGVNQPQHFGDGTRLSIL.